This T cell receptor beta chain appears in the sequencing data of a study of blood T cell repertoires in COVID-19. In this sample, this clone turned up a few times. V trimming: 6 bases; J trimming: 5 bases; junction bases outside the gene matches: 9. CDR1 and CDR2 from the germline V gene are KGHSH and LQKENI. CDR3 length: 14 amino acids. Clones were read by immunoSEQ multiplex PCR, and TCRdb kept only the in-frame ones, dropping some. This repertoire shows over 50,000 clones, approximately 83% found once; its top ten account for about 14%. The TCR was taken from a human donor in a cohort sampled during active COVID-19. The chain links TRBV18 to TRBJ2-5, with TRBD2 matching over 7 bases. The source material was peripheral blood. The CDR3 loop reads CASSGRREVETQYF. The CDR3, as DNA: TGTGCCAGCTCCGGACGCCGGGAGGTTGAGACCCAGTACTTC.